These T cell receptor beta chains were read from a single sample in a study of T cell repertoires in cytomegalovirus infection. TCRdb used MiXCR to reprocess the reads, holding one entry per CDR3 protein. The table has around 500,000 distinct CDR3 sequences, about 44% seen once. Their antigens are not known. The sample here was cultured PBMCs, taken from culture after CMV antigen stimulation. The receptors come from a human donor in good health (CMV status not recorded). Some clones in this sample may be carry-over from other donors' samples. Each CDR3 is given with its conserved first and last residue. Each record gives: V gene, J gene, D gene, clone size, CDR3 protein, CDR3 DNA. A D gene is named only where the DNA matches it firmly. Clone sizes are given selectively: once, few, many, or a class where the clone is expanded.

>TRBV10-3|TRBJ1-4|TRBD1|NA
CAISDRGQGATTNEKLFF
TGTGCCATCAGTGACCGCGGACAGGGGGCGACTACTAATGAAAAACTGTTTTTT
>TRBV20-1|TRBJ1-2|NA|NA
CSARDPKWYGYTF
TGCAGTGCTAGAGATCCGAAATGGTATGGCTACACCTTC
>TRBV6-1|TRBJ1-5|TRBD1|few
CASSEIRGTVIKWPQHF
TGTGCCAGCAGTGAGATACGGGGGACAGTAATTAAGTGGCCCCAGCATTTT
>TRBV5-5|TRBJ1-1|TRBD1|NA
CASSPTGQPGTEAFF
TGTGCCAGCAGTCCGACGGGACAGCCGGGCACTGAAGCTTTCTTT
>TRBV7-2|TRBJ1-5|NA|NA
CASSLLGQSNQPQHF
TGTGCCAGCAGCTTACTAGGACAGTCTAATCAGCCCCAGCATTTT
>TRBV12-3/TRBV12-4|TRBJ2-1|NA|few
CASSQQGTPYNEQFF
TGTGCCAGCAGTCAACAGGGAACCCCCTACAATGAGCAGTTCTTC
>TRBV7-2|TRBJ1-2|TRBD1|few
CASSRRQGQEGYTF
TGTGCCAGCAGCCGGAGACAGGGGCAAGAAGGCTACACCTTC
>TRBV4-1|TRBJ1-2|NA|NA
CASSSRGGINYGYTF
TGCGCCAGCAGCTCCCGGGGAGGTATTAACTATGGCTACACCTTC
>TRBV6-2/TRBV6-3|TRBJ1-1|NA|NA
CASSYKSGKLNTEAFF
TGTGCCAGCAGTTATAAGTCAGGGAAACTGAACACTGAAGCTTTCTTT
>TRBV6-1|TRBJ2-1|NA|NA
CASFQGIRIGEQFF
TGTGCCAGCTTTCAGGGCATAAGAATTGGTGAGCAGTTCTTC
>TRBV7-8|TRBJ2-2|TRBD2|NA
CASTLAGDYAELFF
TGTGCCAGTACACTAGCGGGAGATTATGCGGAGCTGTTTTTT
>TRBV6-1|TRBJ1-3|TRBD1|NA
CASSRGVSSGNTIYF
TGTGCCAGCAGCAGGGGGGTCAGCTCTGGAAACACCATATATTTT
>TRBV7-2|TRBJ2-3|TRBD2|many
CASSLGPPGGVSTDTQYF
TGTGCCAGCAGCTTAGGTCCTCCGGGGGGGGTTAGCACAGATACGCAGTATTTT
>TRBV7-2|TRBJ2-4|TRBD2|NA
CASSYFLAGGDIQYF
TGTGCCAGCAGCTACTTTCTAGCGGGGGGGGACATTCAGTACTTC
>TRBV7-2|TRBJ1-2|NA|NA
CASSFKGAYDGYTF
TGTGCCAGCAGCTTCAAGGGAGCCTATGATGGCTACACCTTC
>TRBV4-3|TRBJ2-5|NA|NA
CASSQDRGREETQYF
TGCGCCAGCAGCCAAGATCGGGGACGGGAAGAGACCCAGTACTTC
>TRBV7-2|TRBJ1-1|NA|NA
CASSFYMNTEAFF
TGTGCCAGCAGCTTTTACATGAACACTGAAGCTTTCTTT
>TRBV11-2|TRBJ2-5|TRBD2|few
CASSLELAGQETQYF
TGTGCCAGCAGCTTAGAACTAGCGGGCCAAGAGACCCAGTACTTC
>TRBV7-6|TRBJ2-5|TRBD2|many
CASSPFPSGRSFKTQYF
TGTGCCAGCAGCCCATTCCCTAGCGGGAGGTCTTTTAAGACCCAGTACTTC
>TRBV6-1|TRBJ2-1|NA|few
CASSLLGTSLEQFF
TGTGCCAGCAGTCTCCTCGGAACTAGCCTAGAGCAGTTCTTC
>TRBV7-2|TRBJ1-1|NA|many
CASSLAATGNTEAFF
TGTGCCAGCAGCTTAGCGGCGACAGGCAACACTGAAGCTTTCTTT
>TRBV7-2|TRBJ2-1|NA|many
CASSHGGGGRGMAYNEQFF
TGTGCCAGCAGCCACGGAGGGGGGGGCCGCGGGATGGCTTACAATGAGCAGTTCTTC
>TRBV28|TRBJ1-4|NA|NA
CASSLRNGREKLFF
TGTGCCAGCAGTTTAAGGAACGGGCGTGAAAAACTGTTTTTT
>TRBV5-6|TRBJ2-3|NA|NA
CASSSRGVWGTDTQYF
TGTGCCAGCAGCTCTCGAGGGGTTTGGGGCACAGATACGCAGTATTTT
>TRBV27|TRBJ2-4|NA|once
CALYVAKNIQYF
TGTGCTTTATACGTAGCCAAAAACATTCAGTACTTC
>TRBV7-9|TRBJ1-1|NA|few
CASSTLTGILNTEAFF
TGTGCCAGCAGCACTCTGACAGGCATATTGAACACTGAAGCTTTCTTT
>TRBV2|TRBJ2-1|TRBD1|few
CASSPGTGNNYNEQFF
TGTGCCAGCAGTCCCGGGACAGGGAACAACTACAATGAGCAGTTCTTC
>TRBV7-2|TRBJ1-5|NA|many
CASSSLGPYQPQHF
TGTGCCAGCAGCTCTCTGGGACCCTATCAGCCCCAGCATTTT
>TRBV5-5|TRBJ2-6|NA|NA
CASRGANVLTF
TGTGCCAGCAGGGGGGCCAACGTCCTGACTTTC
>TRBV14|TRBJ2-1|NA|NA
CASSQVDPNNEQFF
TGTGCCAGCAGCCAAGTCGACCCCAACAATGAGCAGTTCTTC
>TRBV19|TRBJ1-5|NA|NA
CASSTGFGQPQHF
TGTGCCAGTAGTACAGGCTTCGGGCAGCCCCAGCATTTT
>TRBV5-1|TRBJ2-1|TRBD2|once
CASRVSSGRAYNEQFF
TGCGCCAGCAGGGTGTCTAGCGGGAGAGCCTACAATGAGCAGTTCTTC
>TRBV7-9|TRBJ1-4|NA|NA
CASSLRAVSLPDEELFF
TGTGCCAGCAGCTTAAGGGCGGTCAGCCTCCCCGATGAAGAACTGTTTTTT
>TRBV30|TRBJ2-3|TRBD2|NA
CAWVPGSAGAQYF
TGTGCCTGGGTTCCGGGATCCGCGGGGGCGCAGTATTTT
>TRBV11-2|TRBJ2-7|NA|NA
CASRQREYGYEQYF
TGTGCCAGCAGGCAAAGGGAGTATGGTTACGAGCAGTACTTC
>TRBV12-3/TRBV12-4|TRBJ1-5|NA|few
CASSLEANQPQHF
TGTGCCAGCAGTTTAGAGGCAAATCAGCCCCAGCATTTT
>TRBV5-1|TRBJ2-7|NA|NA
CASSLEGYGYEQYF
TGCGCCAGCAGCTTGGAGGGTTACGGCTACGAGCAGTACTTC
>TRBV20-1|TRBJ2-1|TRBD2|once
CSARDPRLAGHEQFF
TGCAGTGCTAGAGATCCCAGACTAGCGGGCCATGAGCAGTTCTTC
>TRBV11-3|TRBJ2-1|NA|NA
CASSLESRLGFPHEQFF
TGTGCCAGCAGCTTAGAATCCCGACTGGGGTTTCCCCATGAGCAGTTCTTC
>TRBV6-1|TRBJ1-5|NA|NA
CASSEVGQQPQHF
TGTGCCAGCAGTGAAGTCGGACAGCAGCCCCAGCATTTT
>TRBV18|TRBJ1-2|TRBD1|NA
CASSPVPQGANGYTF
TGTGCCAGCTCACCGGTGCCACAGGGGGCAAATGGCTACACCTTC
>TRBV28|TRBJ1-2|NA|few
CASSRGQIYGYTF
TGTGCCAGCAGCCGAGGACAGATCTATGGCTACACCTTC
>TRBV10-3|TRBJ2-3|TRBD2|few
CAISETLSGSLTDTQYF
TGTGCCATCAGTGAGACTCTTAGCGGGAGCCTCACAGATACGCAGTATTTT
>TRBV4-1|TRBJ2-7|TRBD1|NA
CASSHILRDRAYEQYF
TGCGCCAGCAGCCACATACTCCGGGACAGGGCCTACGAGCAGTACTTC
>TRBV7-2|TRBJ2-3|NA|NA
CASSLWGGTVGDTQYF
TGTGCCAGCAGCTTATGGGGCGGGACAGTGGGAGATACGCAGTATTTT
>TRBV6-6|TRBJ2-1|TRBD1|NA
CASSTSRTGGNEQFF
TGTGCCAGCAGTACCTCCCGGACAGGGGGCAATGAGCAGTTCTTC
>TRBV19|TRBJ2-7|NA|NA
CASSLGALSYEQYF
TGTGCCAGTAGCTTAGGGGCCCTTTCTTACGAGCAGTACTTC
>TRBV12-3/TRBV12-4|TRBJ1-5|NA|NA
CASSLSPDMKHF
TGTGCCAGCAGTTTAAGTCCGGACATGAAGCATTTT
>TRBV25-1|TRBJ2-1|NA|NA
CASSDGEEGTLNEQFF
TGTGCCAGCAGTGACGGAGAGGAAGGCACCCTCAATGAGCAGTTCTTC
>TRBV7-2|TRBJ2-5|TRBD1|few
CASWDREGETQYF
TGTGCCAGCTGGGACAGGGAAGGGGAGACCCAGTACTTC
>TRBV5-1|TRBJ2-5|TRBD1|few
CASRALQGEETQYF
TGCGCCAGCCGGGCACTTCAGGGGGAAGAGACCCAGTACTTC
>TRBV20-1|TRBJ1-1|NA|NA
CSARPQRNTEAFF
TGCAGTGCTAGACCCCAGAGGAACACTGAAGCTTTCTTT
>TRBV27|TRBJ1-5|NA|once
CASSLWAGEGQPQHF
TGTGCCAGCAGTTTATGGGCAGGGGAGGGACAGCCCCAGCATTTT
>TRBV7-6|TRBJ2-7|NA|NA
CASSPIEYDSFKQYF
TGTGCCAGCAGCCCGATTGAATACGACTCTTTCAAGCAGTACTTC